This T cell receptor beta chain emerged from a study of chemoradiotherapy in HPV16-positive cancers. The assay was immunoSEQ multiplex PCR, and TCRdb's table has in-frame clones only and misses some. This sample yields around 5,200 clones, of which approximately 89% are seen a single time; approximately 2% belongs to the top ten. The CDR3 covers 13 residues. The junction had 7 bases not matched to a gene; V was cut back by 5 bases and J by 9 bases. Per the germline V gene, CDR1 is LNHDA and CDR2 is SQIVND (reference sequence). The clonotype originates from a human donor with HPV-associated anogenital cancer. Here the sequenced sample was blood, taken from a patient who underwent chemoradiotherapy. The chain joins TRBV19 to TRBJ2-1; 7 bases map to TRBD1. For the CDR3, the DNA is TGTGCCAGTAGTCCGACAGGGAATGGTGAGCAGTTCTTC. Translated, it gives CASSPTGNGEQFF.